This T cell receptor (beta chain) was identified during a study of molecular identifiers for immune sequencing clone quantification. Bulk TCR library preparation followed previously described methods with listed TCR primers. TCRdb redid the calling of the PCR reads with MiXCR, one entry per CDR3 protein. The data show over 600,000 distinct CDR3 sequences, about 20% seen once. This clonotype was found many times. Per the germline V gene, CDR1 is SGHTS and CDR2 is YDEGEE. The CDR3 is made up of 13 amino acids. Trimming removed 1 base at V and 1 base at J, with 6 bases between. This receptor was taken from a human donor in good health. Some libraries in this study had Jurkat cell RNA spiked in. Sequencing was carried out using naive CD8+ T cells from blood, with Jurkat cell RNA spiked in. The subset was: FACS-sorted CD8+CD4-CCR7+CD45RA+ naive T cells. V usage is TRBV5-8 and J usage is TRBJ2-7; D is undetermined. DNA of the CDR3: TGTGCCAGCAGCTTGCCGCAGTCCTACGAGCAGTACTTC. It specifies CASSLPQSYEQYF.